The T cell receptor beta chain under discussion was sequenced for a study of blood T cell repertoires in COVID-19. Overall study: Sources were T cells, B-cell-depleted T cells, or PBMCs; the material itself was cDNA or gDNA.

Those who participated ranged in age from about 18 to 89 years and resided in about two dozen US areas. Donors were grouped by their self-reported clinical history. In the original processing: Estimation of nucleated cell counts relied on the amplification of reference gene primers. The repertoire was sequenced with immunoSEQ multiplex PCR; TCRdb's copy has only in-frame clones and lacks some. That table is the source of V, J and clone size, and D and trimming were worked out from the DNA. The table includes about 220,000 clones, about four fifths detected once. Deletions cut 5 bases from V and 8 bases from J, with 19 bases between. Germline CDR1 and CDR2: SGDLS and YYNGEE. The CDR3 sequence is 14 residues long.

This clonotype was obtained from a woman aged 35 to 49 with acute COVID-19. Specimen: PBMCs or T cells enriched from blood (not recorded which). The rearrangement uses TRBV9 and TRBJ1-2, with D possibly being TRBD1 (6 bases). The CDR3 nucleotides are TGTGCCAGCAGTCCAACCCTTGGGGGGGGCGGCTACACCTTC. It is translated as CASSPTLGGGGYTF.